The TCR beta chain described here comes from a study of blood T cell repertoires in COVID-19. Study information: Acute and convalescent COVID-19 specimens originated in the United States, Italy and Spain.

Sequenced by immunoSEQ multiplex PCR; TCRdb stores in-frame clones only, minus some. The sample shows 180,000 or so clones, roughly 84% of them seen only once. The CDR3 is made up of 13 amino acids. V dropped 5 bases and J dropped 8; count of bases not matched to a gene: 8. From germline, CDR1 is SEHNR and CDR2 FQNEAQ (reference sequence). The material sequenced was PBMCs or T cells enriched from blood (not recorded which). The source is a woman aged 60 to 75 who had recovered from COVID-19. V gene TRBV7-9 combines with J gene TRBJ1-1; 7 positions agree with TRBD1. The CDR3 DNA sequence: TGTGCCAGCAGCCCCGACAGGGTGGGGGAAGCTTTCTTT. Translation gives CASSPDRVGEAFF.